Presented here are 4 T cell receptor beta chains from one specimen sequenced in a study of blood T cells in healthy people across ages (dated by TCRdb to about 2015). The library was built by means of 5' RACE. Instrument used: Illumina HiSeq 2500. A second PCR of about 7 to 12 cycles was run with a J-beta primer mix and a sample-barcoded 5' primer. Using fastp trimming at Q25 and MiXCR clonotype assembly, TCRdb reanalyzed the public sequencing data and kept in-frame beta chains. For every CDR3 protein sequence, its rows merge into one entry that carries the most common genes and DNA. For this sample there are fewer than 900,000 distinct CDR3 sequences; roughly 40% appear just once. In total, the top ten clones hold under 15% of the sample. Source material: blood. The receptors stem from a man aged 18 to 30 in good health.

The chain recombines TRBV5-1 with TRBJ1-1; D unresolved. CDR1 is SGHRS and CDR2 is YFSETQ in the germline V gene. This CDR3 spans 16 amino acids. V was pared by 0 bases and J by 6 bases, with 18 bases between. The CDR3 DNA follows: TGCGCCAGCAGCTTGGGTGGATCTGAAGTGGTCCCTGAAGCTTTCTTT. Protein product: CASSLGGSEVVPEAFF. Full variable domain (outside the CDR3, taken from reference TRBV5-1 and TRBJ1-1): KAGVTQTPRYLIKTRGQQVTLSCSPISGHRSVSWYQQTPGQGLQFLFEYFSETQRNKGNFPGRFSGRQFSNSRSEMNVSTLELGDSALYLCASSLGGSEVVPEAFFGQGTRLTVV.

This clonotype has a count of ten or more. The gene calls are TRBV25-1 and TRBJ2-5; D could derive from TRBD1 or TRBD2 (5 bases each). This CDR3 is 13 amino acids long. Germline CDR1 MGHDK, CDR2 SYGVNS. Trimming shortened V by 6 bases and J by 4 bases, and 12 bases separated the two germline ends. The CDR3 DNA follows: TGTGCCAGCAGGAGGGGAGCAGGAGAGACCCAGTACTTC. As protein: CASRRGAGETQYF.

Many counts were recorded for this clonotype. The V and J genes are TRBV10-3 and TRBJ2-1, with D perhaps matching TRBD1 (5 bases). Germline CDR1 reads ENHRY; CDR2 reads SYGVKD. The CDR3 is 11 residues long. The ends were cut back, 5 bases at V and 6 bases at J, with 5 bases in the middle. For the CDR3, the DNA is TGTGCCATCAGTACAGGCAATGAGCAGTTCTTC. The encoded protein is CAISTGNEQFF.

This clonotype was recorded only once. The junction departs from the called germline gene at one end, perhaps through a read error. V usage is TRBV5-1 and J usage is TRBJ1-2, with a tentative D call TRBD1 (5 bases). Germline values: CDR1 SGHRS, CDR2 YFSETQ. There are 14 residues in the CDR3. The CDR3 reads CASTAAGQGYGHTF. Written as DNA, the CDR3 is TGCGCCAGCACAGCCGCCGGGCAGGGCTATGGCCACACCTTC.